This T cell receptor (beta chain) was profiled in a study of OX40 agonist ivuxolimab in advanced cancers. Sequencing was performed with immunoSEQ multiplex PCR; in TCRdb, only in-frame clones are kept and a portion is missing. The sample contains some 97,000 clones, 91% of which appear only once. The germline V gene has CDR1 MNHEY and CDR2 SMNVEV (reference sequence). V gave up 3 bases and J gave up 2 bases, with 8 bases separating them. The CDR3 runs 14 residues. This TCR came from an adult with an advanced solid tumor such as melanoma, head and neck, liver or kidney cancer. V is TRBV27 and J is TRBJ2-1; a possible D gene is TRBD1 (6 bases). Sample: CD4+ or CD8+ T cells sorted from blood, taken in a trial of the OX40 agonist ivuxolimab. CDR3 loop: CASSFRGPYNEQFF. The DNA for the CDR3 is TGTGCCAGCAGTTTCAGGGGACCCTACAATGAGCAGTTCTTC.